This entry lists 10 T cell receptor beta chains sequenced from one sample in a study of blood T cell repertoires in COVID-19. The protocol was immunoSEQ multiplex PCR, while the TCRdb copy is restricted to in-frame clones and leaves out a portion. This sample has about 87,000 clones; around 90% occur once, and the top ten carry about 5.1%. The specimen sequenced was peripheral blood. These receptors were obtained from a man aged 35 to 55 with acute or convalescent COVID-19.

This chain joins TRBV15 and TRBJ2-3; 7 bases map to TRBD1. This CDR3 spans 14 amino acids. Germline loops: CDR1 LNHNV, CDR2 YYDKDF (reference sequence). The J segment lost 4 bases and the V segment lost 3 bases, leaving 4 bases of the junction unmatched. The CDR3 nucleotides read TGTGCCACCAGCAGCCGACAGGGAGCAGATACGCAGTATTTT. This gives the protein CATSSRQGADTQYF. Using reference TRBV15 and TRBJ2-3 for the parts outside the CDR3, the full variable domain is DAMVIQNPRYQVTQFGKPVTLSCSQTLNHNVMYWYQQKSSQAPKLLFHYYDKDFNNEADTPDNFQSRRPNTSFCFLDIRSPGLGDTAMYLCATSSRQGADTQYFGPGTRLTVL.

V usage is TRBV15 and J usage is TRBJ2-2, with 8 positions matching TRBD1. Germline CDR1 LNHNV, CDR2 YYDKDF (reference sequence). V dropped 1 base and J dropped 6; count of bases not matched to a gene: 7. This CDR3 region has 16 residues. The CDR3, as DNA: TGTGCCACCAGCAGAGCTGGACAGGGTGGGGCCGGGGAGCTGTTTTTT. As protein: CATSRAGQGGAGELFF.

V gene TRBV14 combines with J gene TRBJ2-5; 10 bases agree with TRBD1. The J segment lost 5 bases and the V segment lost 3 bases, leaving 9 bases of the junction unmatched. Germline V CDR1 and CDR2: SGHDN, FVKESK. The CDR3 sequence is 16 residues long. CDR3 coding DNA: TGTGCCAGCAGCCACCACCCCGACAGGGGGCAGGAGACCCAGTACTTC. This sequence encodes CASSHHPDRGQETQYF. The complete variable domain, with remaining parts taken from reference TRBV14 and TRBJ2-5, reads EAGVTQFPSHSVIEKGQTVTLRCDPISGHDNLYWYRRVMGKEIKFLLHFVKESKQDESGMPNNRFLAERTGGTYSTLKVQPAELEDSGVYFCASSHHPDRGQETQYFGPGTRLLVL.

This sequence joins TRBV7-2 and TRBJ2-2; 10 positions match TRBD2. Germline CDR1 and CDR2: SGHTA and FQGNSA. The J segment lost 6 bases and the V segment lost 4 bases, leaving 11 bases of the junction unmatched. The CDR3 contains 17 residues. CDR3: CASSSGPTSGAAGELFF. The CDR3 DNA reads TGTGCCAGCAGCTCGGGGCCCACTAGCGGGGCGGCCGGGGAGCTGTTTTTT.

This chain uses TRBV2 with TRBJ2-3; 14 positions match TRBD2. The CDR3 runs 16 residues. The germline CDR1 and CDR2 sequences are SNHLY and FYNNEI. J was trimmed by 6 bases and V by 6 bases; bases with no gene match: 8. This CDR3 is CASSGGLAGGHDTQYF. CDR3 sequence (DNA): TGTGCCAGCAGCGGAGGACTAGCGGGAGGCCACGATACGCAGTATTTT.

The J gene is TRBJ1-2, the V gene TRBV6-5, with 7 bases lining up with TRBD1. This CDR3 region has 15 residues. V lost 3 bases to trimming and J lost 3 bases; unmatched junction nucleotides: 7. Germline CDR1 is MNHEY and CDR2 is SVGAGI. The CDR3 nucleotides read TGTGCCAGCAGTTATCGGGACAGAGGGGACTATGGCTACACCTTC. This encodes CASSYRDRGDYGYTF.

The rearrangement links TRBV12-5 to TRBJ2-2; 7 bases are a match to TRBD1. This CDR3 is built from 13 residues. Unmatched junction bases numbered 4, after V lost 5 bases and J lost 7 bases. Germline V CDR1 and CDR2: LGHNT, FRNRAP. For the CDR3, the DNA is TGTGCTAGTGGTCTCGGGACAGTCGGGGAGCTGTTTTTT. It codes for CASGLGTVGELFF.

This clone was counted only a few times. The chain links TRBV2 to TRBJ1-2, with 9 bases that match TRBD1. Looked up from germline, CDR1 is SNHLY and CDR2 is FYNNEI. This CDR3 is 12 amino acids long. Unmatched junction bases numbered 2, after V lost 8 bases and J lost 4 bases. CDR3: CASATGGYGYTF. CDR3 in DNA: TGTGCCAGCGCGACAGGGGGCTATGGCTACACCTTC.

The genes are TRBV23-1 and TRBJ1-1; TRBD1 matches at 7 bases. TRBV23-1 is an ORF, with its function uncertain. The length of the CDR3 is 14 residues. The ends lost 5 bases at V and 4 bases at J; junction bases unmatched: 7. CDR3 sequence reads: CASSKQGWCTEAFF. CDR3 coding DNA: TGCGCCAGCAGTAAACAGGGGTGGTGCACTGAAGCTTTCTTT.

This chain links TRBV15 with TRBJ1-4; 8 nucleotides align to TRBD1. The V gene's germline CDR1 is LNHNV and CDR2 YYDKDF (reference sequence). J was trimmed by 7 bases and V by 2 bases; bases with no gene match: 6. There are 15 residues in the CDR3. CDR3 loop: CATSRRGQGGEKLFF. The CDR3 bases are TGTGCCACCAGCAGAAGAGGACAGGGCGGTGAAAAACTGTTTTTT.